This T cell receptor (beta chain) was documented in a study of T cell responses to AZD1222 COVID-19 vaccine. Study results and limitations: The study identified only five to seven AZD1222 recipients as seropositive at baseline. Unmutated regions of variants are reportedly targeted by nearly half of spike-specific TCRs.

TCRdb keeps only in-frame clones here, not all; method: immunoSEQ multiplex PCR. The table includes around 100,000 clones, about nine tenths detected once. As regards this clone: Its antigen is undetermined.

With V trimmed by 6 bases and J by 5 bases, 9 bases remained unmatched. CDR1 MDHEN and CDR2 SYDVKM come from the germline V gene. This CDR3 comprises 14 residues. The source material was peripheral blood, sampled on day 0 of AZD1222 vaccination. The sequence derives from an adult in good health. The chain links TRBV28 to TRBJ1-1; 7 bases map to TRBD1. This CDR3 reads CASRQTGVGTEAFF. The CDR3 DNA is TGTGCCAGCAGACAAACAGGGGTTGGGACTGAAGCTTTCTTT.